The 5 T cell receptor beta chains in this list originate from one sample, sequenced in a study of T cell clonality in common variable immunodeficiency. Only in-frame clones appear in the TCRdb table, and some are missing; sequencing was by immunoSEQ multiplex PCR. There are some 53,000 clones in the sample, none observed a single time. Sequencing was performed on peripheral blood mononuclear cells. The receptors come from a person aged 18 to 69 in good health.

Ten or more counts support this clone. With the read ending 3 residues before the CDR3 end, the germline J gene is used to fill in that end. This sequence joins TRBV6-1 and TRBJ2-5; 7 nucleotides align to TRBD2. The germline V gene has CDR1 MNHNS and CDR2 SASEGT. The length of the CDR3 is 16 residues. The V and J ends lost 4 bases and 5 bases, in that order; junction bases with no gene match: 13. The CDR3 bases that were read are TGTGCCAGCAGTGCCCAAGTCCGACGGGGAGGGGAGACC. As protein: CASSAQVRRGGET. The complete CDR3 protein is CASSAQVRRGGETQYF.

This clone was observed many times. The sequenced CDR3 bases are TGCGCCAGCAGCTCAACAGGGTTCTACGAG. This sequence encodes CASSSTGFYE. The full CDR3 protein is CASSSTGFYEQYF. The V call is TRBV5-1, the J call TRBJ2-7, with a weak D call TRBD1 (6 bases). The observed sequence ends 3 residues before the CDR3 terminus, with the missing tail filled in from the germline J gene. The V end lost 3 bases, the J end lost 3 bases, and 10 bases lay between the germline ends. The V gene's germline CDR1 is SGHRS and CDR2 YFSETQ. This CDR3 is 13 amino acids long.

Many counts were recorded for this clone. The read falls 3 residues short of the CDR3 end, and the missing part is taken from the germline J gene. Other DNA variants within this sample encode the same CDR3. J is TRBJ1-2 and V is TRBV30; TRBD1 is a possible D gene (5 bases). The V end was cut by 0 bases, the J end by 7 bases, with 18 bases between. Germline V CDR1 and CDR2: GTSNPN, SVGIG (reference sequence). The CDR3 length is 15 residues. The DNA read from the CDR3 is TGTGCCTGGAGTGTAAAGGCCCAGGGCCGTGGTGGC. Amino acids: CAWSVKAQGRGG. The complete CDR3 sequence is CAWSVKAQGRGGYTF.

This clone has a count of ten or more. The read finishes 3 residues shy of the CDR3 end, and the germline J gene is used to complete it. This chain uses TRBV7-3 with TRBJ2-1, with D uncertain. Per germline, CDR1 SGHTA and CDR2 FQGTGA. This CDR3 region has 15 residues. V gave up 2 bases and J gave up 3 bases, with 11 bases separating them. The CDR3 sequence is CASSLSTVGYNEQFF. CDR3 bases read: TGTGCCAGCAGCTTATCGACTGTAGGCTACAATGAG.

This clone has a count of ten or more. Sequence at one end of the junction differs from germline and may be a read error. The CDR3 extends 3 residues past the end of the read, so its final part is completed from the germline J gene. The chain combines TRBV4-2 with TRBJ2-1, with D hard to call. The CDR3 is 15 residues long. The V gene's germline CDR1 is LGHNA and CDR2 YNFKEQ. The CDR3 bases that were read are TGCGCCAGCAGCCAAGATTTCATCTTCGGCAATGAG. Amino acid sequence: CASSQDFIFGNE. The CDR3 in full is CASSQDFIFGNEQFF.